This T cell receptor beta chain originates from a study of T cells in localized non-small cell lung cancer. CDR1 is SGHAT and CDR2 is FQDESV in the germline V gene (reference sequence). V lost 2 bases to trimming and J lost 6 bases, with 11 bases between them. The CDR3 contains 13 residues. Method: immunoSEQ multiplex PCR; TCRdb's copy keeps in-frame clones and lacks some. Of about 40,000 clones in the sample, more than 75% are singletons; the top ten hold 5% to 7%. Study conclusions and caveats: Increased T cell density in blood showed an association with longer overall survival.

About this clone: Its specificity is unknown.

The TCR originated in a man between 35 and 75 years old with stage I lung adenocarcinoma. The material sequenced was peripheral blood, taken before any cancer treatment. The V call is TRBV11-1, the J call TRBJ2-7, with D perhaps matching TRBD1 or TRBD2 (6 bases each). The CDR3 here is CASSLLGGSEQYF. CDR3 DNA sequence: TGTGCCAGCAGCTTATTGGGGGGCTCCGAGCAGTACTTC.